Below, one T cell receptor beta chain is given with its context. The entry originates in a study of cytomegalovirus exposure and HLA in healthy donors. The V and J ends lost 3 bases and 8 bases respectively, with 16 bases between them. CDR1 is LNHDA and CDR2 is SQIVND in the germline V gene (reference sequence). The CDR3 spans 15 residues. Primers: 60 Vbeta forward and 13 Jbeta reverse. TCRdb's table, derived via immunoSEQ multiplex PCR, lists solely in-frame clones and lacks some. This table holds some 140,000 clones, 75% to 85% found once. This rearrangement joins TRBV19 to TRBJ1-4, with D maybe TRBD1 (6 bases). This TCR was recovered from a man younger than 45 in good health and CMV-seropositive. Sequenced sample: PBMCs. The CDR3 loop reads CASSIGQGRNEKLFF. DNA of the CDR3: TGTGCCAGTAGTATCGGGCAGGGGAGAAACGAAAAACTGTTTTTT.